These T cell receptor beta chains were read from a single sample in a study of human T cells and chemical hapten exposure. TCRdb redid the calling of the RACE reads with MiXCR, one entry per CDR3 protein. Of around 85,000 distinct CDR3 sequences listed, 10% to 15% are singletons. The sequencing here drew on whole blood, taken in connection with sensitization to the hapten diphenylcyclopropenone (DPC). The receptors were gathered from a woman aged 45 to 65 with alopecia areata. Some clones in this sample may be carry-over from other donors' samples. Each CDR3 is given with its conserved first and last residue. The order of the fields is clone size, V gene, J gene, D gene, CDR3 DNA, CDR3 protein. A D gene is named only where the DNA matches it firmly. Clone sizes are given selectively: once, few, many, or a class where the clone is expanded.

>NA|TRBV2|TRBJ2-2|NA
TGTGCCAGCAGTGAAACTAGGAACACCGGGGAGCTGTTTTTT
CASSETRNTGELFF
>NA|TRBV11-1|TRBJ2-7|NA
TGTGCCAGCAGCTCAACTATTTACGAGCAGTACTTC
CASSSTIYEQYF
>few|TRBV7-8|TRBJ2-1|NA
TGTGCCAGCAGCTTTCGTTGGTTAGCCTACAATGAGCAGTTCTTC
CASSFRWLAYNEQFF
>many|TRBV29-1|TRBJ2-1|NA
TGCAGCGCTGGGGGCACTGTCAATGAGCAGTTCTTC
CSAGGTVNEQFF
>NA|TRBV3-1|TRBJ1-6|NA
TGTGCCAACAGCCCACCCTGGGATAATTCACCCCTCCACTTT
CANSPPWDNSPLHF
>few|TRBV11-2|TRBJ2-5|TRBD2
TGTGCCAGCAGCTTACGGACTAGCGCAAAAGAGACCCAGTACTTC
CASSLRTSAKETQYF
>few|TRBV12-3/TRBV12-4|TRBJ1-2|NA
TGTGCCAGCACCTGGGACAACTATGGCTACACCTTC
CASTWDNYGYTF
>few|TRBV7-9|TRBJ1-6|NA
TGTGCCAGCAGCTTCGTGAATTCACCCCTCCACTTT
CASSFVNSPLHF
>few|TRBV30|TRBJ1-3|NA
TGTGCCTGGAGTGTACGGGTCGGAGGGAGCGGCTCCTCTGGAAACACCATATATTTT
CAWSVRVGGSGSSGNTIYF
>many|TRBV12-3/TRBV12-4|TRBJ1-1|NA
TGTGCCAGCAGTTTAGTTTCCCAGAACACTGAAGCTTTCTTT
CASSLVSQNTEAFF
>many|TRBV6-1|TRBJ1-2|TRBD1
TGTGCCAGCAGAAGCACCGGGACAGGGGGCGTCTATGGCTACACCTTC
CASRSTGTGGVYGYTF
>many|TRBV2|TRBJ1-5|NA
TGTGCCAGCGGACGGACGAATCAGCCCCAGCATTTT
CASGRTNQPQHF
>many|TRBV19|TRBJ2-4|TRBD2
TGTGCCAGTAGCGGTTGGGGGATAGTAGCGGGACAAAGCAAAAACATTCAGTACTTC
CASSGWGIVAGQSKNIQYF